The T cell receptor (beta chain) described here comes from a study of cytotoxic CD8 clonotypes in ibrutinib-treated CLL. TCRdb's table, derived via immunoSEQ multiplex PCR, lists solely in-frame clones and lacks some. The sample has approximately 35,000 clones, about 64% seen once. Germline lookup yields CDR1 SNHLY and CDR2 FYNNEI. CDR3 length: 14 amino acids. Trimming took off 5 bases at V and 0 bases at J, with 11 bases between the two ends. Sequenced here: PBMCs, sampled at disease progression, from a patient treated with ibrutinib. V gene TRBV2 combines with J gene TRBJ2-7; D is tentatively TRBD1 or TRBD2 (5 bases each). The clonotype comes from a human donor with chronic lymphocytic leukemia. CDR3 nucleotide sequence: TGTGCCAGCAGTCGGGACGGGACCTCCTACGAGCAGTACTTC. This gives the protein CASSRDGTSYEQYF.